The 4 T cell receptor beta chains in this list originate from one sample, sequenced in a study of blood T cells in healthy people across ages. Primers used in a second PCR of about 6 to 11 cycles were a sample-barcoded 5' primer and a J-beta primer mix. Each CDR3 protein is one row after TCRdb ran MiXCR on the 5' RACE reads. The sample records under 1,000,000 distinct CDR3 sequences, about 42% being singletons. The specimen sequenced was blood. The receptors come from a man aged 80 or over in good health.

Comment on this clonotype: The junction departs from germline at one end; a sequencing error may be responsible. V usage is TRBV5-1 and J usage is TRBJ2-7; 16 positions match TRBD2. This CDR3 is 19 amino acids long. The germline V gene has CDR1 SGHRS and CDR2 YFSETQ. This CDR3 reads CASSPRGLAGGSVAYGQYF. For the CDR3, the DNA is TGCGCCAGCAGCCCGAGGGGACTAGCGGGGGGGAGCGTTGCCTACGGGCAGTACTTC.

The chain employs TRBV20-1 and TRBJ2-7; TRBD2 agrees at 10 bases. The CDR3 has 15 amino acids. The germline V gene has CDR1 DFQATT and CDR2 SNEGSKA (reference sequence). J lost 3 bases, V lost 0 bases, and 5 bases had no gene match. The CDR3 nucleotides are TGCAGTGCTAGAGATCAGCCTAGCGGGAGCTACGAGCAGTACTTC. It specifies CSARDQPSGSYEQYF.

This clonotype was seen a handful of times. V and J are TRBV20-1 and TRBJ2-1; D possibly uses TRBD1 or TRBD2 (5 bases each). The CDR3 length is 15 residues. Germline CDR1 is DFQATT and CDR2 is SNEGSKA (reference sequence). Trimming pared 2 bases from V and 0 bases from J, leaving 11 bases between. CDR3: CSARYPGSSYNEQFF. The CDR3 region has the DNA TGCAGTGCTAGATACCCAGGGAGCTCCTACAATGAGCAGTTCTTC.

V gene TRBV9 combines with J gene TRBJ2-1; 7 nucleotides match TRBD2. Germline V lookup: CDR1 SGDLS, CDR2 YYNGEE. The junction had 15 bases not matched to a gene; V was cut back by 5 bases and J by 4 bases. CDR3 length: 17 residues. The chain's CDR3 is CASSGGSGEVSYNEQFF. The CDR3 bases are TGTGCCAGCAGTGGGGGAAGCGGGGAAGTGTCGTACAATGAGCAGTTCTTC.